The 21 T cell receptor beta chains given below trace back to one sample, sequenced in a study of cytomegalovirus exposure and HLA in healthy donors. The PCR contained 60 Vbeta and 13 Jbeta primers. Assay used: immunoSEQ multiplex PCR; TCRdb lists only in-frame clones, some missing. The sample has some 130,000 clones, 81% seen once. Material for sequencing was PBMCs. These receptors were taken from a young man in good health and CMV-seronegative.

As regards this clone: The junction shows a germline mismatch at one end, possibly a read error. The V call is TRBV7-7, the J call TRBJ2-1, with TRBD2 matching over 7 bases. Germline V gene data show CDR1 as SSHAT and CDR2 as FNYEAQ (reference sequence). There are 12 residues in the CDR3. CDR3 bases: TGTGCTAGCAGCTTACCGGGGGGTGAGCAGTTCTTC. This sequence encodes CASSLPGGEQFF.

This clone came up a few times. The chain employs TRBV4-1 and TRBJ1-2; tentative D call: TRBD1 (6 bases). V was clipped by 1 base and J by 4 bases, with 19 bases between them. The CDR3 has 17 amino acids. Germline CDR1 is MGHRA and CDR2 is YSYEKL. The CDR3 nucleotides are TGCGCCAGCAGCCAAGTTTCATCAGGACAGCGTTTCTATGGCTACACCTTC. Translating gives CASSQVSSGQRFYGYTF.

The V and J genes are TRBV6-5 and TRBJ1-2, with TRBD1 matching 8 bases. CDR1 MNHEY and CDR2 SVGAGI come from the germline V gene. Trimming took 7 bases from V and 0 from J; bases not matched to a gene: 7. This CDR3 spans 15 amino acids. Written as DNA, the CDR3 is TGTGCCAGCACCCCAGGGGGCAGGTCTAACTATGGCTACACCTTC. It codes for CASTPGGRSNYGYTF.

The chain employs TRBV29-1 and TRBJ2-3; D not resolved. The V and J ends lost 4 bases and 5 bases respectively, with 13 bases between them. Germline V lookup: CDR1 SQVTM, CDR2 ANQGSEA. The CDR3 runs to 13 residues. CDR3 coding DNA: TGCAGCGTTGGGCTACAGCATTTAGATACGCAGTATTTT. This translates into CSVGLQHLDTQYF.

V usage is TRBV28 and J usage is TRBJ1-3, with D hard to call. Trimming left V 6 bases short and J 0 bases short, with 12 bases between. The germline CDR1 and CDR2 sequences are MDHEN and SYDVKM. This CDR3 spans 15 amino acids. CDR3 in amino acids: CASSPMVSSGNTIYF. The CDR3 DNA follows: TGTGCCAGCAGCCCCATGGTGAGCTCTGGAAACACCATATATTTT.

V usage is TRBV11-3 and J usage is TRBJ2-2; no definite D call. V dropped 6 bases and J dropped 0 bases, with 11 bases sitting between them. This CDR3 has 15 residues. Germline CDR1 reads SGHNT; CDR2 reads YENEEA. The CDR3 DNA is TGTGCCAGCAGAGTTCGCGGAGCGAACACCGGGGAGCTGTTTTTT. Translated, it gives CASRVRGANTGELFF.

The gene calls are TRBV5-1 and TRBJ1-2, with TRBD1 as a possible D gene (6 bases). The germline gives CDR1 SGHRS, CDR2 YFSETQ. CDR3 length: 14 residues. Trimming removed 3 bases from V and 4 bases from J, with 13 bases in between. CDR3: CASSSHRALYGYTF. In DNA, the CDR3 is TGCGCCAGCAGCTCCCACAGGGCCCTCTATGGCTACACCTTC.

J is TRBJ2-2 and V is TRBV7-8; TRBD2 is a possible D gene (5 bases). Deletions cut 3 bases from V and 0 bases from J, with 14 bases between. The CDR3 consists of 17 residues. Germline lookup yields CDR1 SGHVS and CDR2 FQNEAQ. DNA of the CDR3: TGTGCCAGCAGCTTCAGTCGGGGTGCGGCGAACACCGGGGAGCTGTTTTTT. Translated, it gives CASSFSRGAANTGELFF.

The chain couples TRBV9 to TRBJ2-6; 11 nucleotides line up with TRBD1. V was clipped by 4 bases and J by 4 bases; unmatched bases: 19. The CDR3 totals 21 residues. Germline V gene data show CDR1 as SGDLS and CDR2 as YYNGEE. CDR3 DNA: TGTGCCAGCAGCTCGAGAAAGCAACCGGGACAGGGGGTCACCGGGGCCAACGTCCTGACTTTC. It yields the protein CASSSRKQPGQGVTGANVLTF.

The rearrangement links TRBV11-2 to TRBJ1-2, with D perhaps TRBD1 (5 bases). Per germline, CDR1 SGHAT and CDR2 FQNNGV. This CDR3 has 14 amino acids. V shed 1 base and J shed 6 bases, with 12 bases lying between them. The CDR3 DNA sequence: TGTGCCAGCAGCTTAGGGGAGGGGAGGAATGGCTACACCTTC. This sequence encodes CASSLGEGRNGYTF.

CDR3: CASSLARQRNTEAFF. The DNA for the CDR3 is TGTGCCAGCAGCTTAGCGAGACAAAGGAACACTGAAGCTTTCTTT. The J gene is TRBJ1-1, the V gene TRBV7-2; no reliable D call. Germline assignment: CDR1 SGHTA and CDR2 FQGNSA. V was pared by 0 bases and J by 1 base, with 9 bases between. This CDR3 is built from 15 residues.

The chain couples TRBV9 to TRBJ1-6; D unclear. The CDR3 has 15 amino acids. CDR1 and CDR2 (germline): SGDLS, YYNGEE. V dropped 0 bases and J dropped 5 bases, with 9 bases sitting between them. In DNA, the CDR3 is TGTGCCAGCAGCGTAGAGGAGACGCATAATTCACCCCTCCACTTT. Its translation: CASSVEETHNSPLHF.

This chain uses TRBV11-2 with TRBJ2-2; 7 bases are shared with TRBD2. Losses at the gene ends were 1 base for V and 11 bases for J; bases not matched to a gene: 10. Germline V gene sequence: CDR1 SGHAT, CDR2 FQNNGV. CDR3 length: 15 amino acids. The CDR3, as DNA: TGTGCCAGCAGCTTAGTCCCCGGGGGGAGAGGCGAGCTGTTTTTT. It codes for CASSLVPGGRGELFF.

J is TRBJ1-5 and V is TRBV25-1, with D possibly TRBD1 on 6 matching bases. V lost 2 bases, J lost 5 bases, and 7 bases lay in between. The CDR3 extends over 13 amino acids. The germline gives CDR1 MGHDK, CDR2 SYGVNS. As DNA, the CDR3 is TGTGCCAGCAGTGAACAGGGGCATCAGCCCCAGCATTTT. Encoded protein: CASSEQGHQPQHF.

The CDR3 nucleotides read TGCGCCAGCAGCTCGGGACTAGCGGGGTTAAACACCGGGGAGCTGTTTTTT. Its protein product is CASSSGLAGLNTGELFF. The gene calls are TRBV5-1 and TRBJ2-2; TRBD2 matches at 13 bases. V lost 3 bases, J lost 2 bases, and 4 bases stayed unmatched. Germline CDR1 reads SGHRS; CDR2 reads YFSETQ. This CDR3 is built from 17 residues.

This chain joins TRBV7-9 and TRBJ1-2; D is ambiguous. The CDR3 has 14 amino acids. In germline, CDR1 is SEHNR, CDR2 FQNEAQ (reference sequence). Trimming cost V 4 bases and J 8 bases, with 17 bases left between them. Here the CDR3 reads CASSSVLDLVGYTF. The CDR3 coding sequence is TGTGCCAGCAGCTCGGTTCTTGATCTCGTAGGCTACACCTTC.

This clone was observed once. The chain links TRBV15 to TRBJ1-4, with 11 bases aligning to TRBD1. J was trimmed by 4 bases and V by 0 bases; bases with no gene match: 1. The CDR3 has 16 residues. Per germline, CDR1 LNHNV and CDR2 YYDKDF (reference sequence). CDR3: CATSRDGTGGNEKLFF. The CDR3 nucleotides read TGTGCCACCAGCAGAGATGGGACAGGGGGTAATGAAAAACTGTTTTTT.

The chain has TRBV5-1 and TRBJ2-1; tentatively, D is TRBD1 (6 bases). Trimming removed 1 base from V and 0 bases from J, with 8 bases in between. The germline gives CDR1 SGHRS, CDR2 YFSETQ. This CDR3 region has 15 residues. CDR3 in amino acids: CASSLQGSSYNEQFF. DNA of the CDR3: TGCGCCAGCAGCTTGCAGGGGAGCTCCTACAATGAGCAGTTCTTC.

The V gene is TRBV30, the J gene TRBJ1-1; the D is unclear. The germline V and J ends were trimmed by 0 bases and 7 bases, with 9 bases remaining between them. The CDR3 runs 12 residues. Germline CDR1 GTSNPN, CDR2 SVGIG (reference sequence). The CDR3 protein is CAWSVLGLEAFF. The DNA of the CDR3 is TGTGCCTGGAGTGTACTGGGCCTTGAAGCTTTCTTT.

This chain joins TRBV30 and TRBJ1-5, with 7 bases aligning to TRBD1. The CDR3 length is 12 residues. CDR1 and CDR2 from the germline V gene are GTSNPN and SVGIG (reference sequence). V shed 4 bases and J 6 bases; nucleotides not matched to a gene: 3. The DNA for the CDR3 is TGTGCCTGGAAGACAGGGACTCAGCCCCAGCATTTT. It encodes CAWKTGTQPQHF.

The rearrangement uses TRBV6-1 and TRBJ1-6; D remains unclear. Germline V gene data show CDR1 as MNHNS and CDR2 as SASEGT. V was pared by 3 bases and J by 9 bases, with 18 bases between. The CDR3 has 16 amino acids. The CDR3 protein is CASSDDNAYNRSPLHF. The CDR3 DNA reads TGTGCCAGCAGTGATGACAACGCCTACAACCGTTCACCCCTCCACTTT.